This TCR beta chain emerged from a study of blood T cell repertoires in COVID-19. Authors' data handling: The assay estimated nucleated cells by amplifying reference gene primers. The table came from immunoSEQ multiplex PCR; TCRdb's copy has only in-frame clones and leaves some out. That table is the source of V, J and clone size, and D and trimming were worked out from the DNA. The table lists approximately 300,000 clones, approximately 92% of them singletons. Germline V CDR1 and CDR2: LGHDT, YNNKEL (reference sequence). Trimming cost V 1 base and J 0 bases, with 10 bases left between them. CDR3 length equals 15 residues.

The gene calls are TRBV3-1 (or the pseudogene TRBV3-2) and TRBJ2-7, with D possibly matching TRBD2 (6 bases). This receptor was identified in a woman in her twenties or thirties who had recovered from COVID-19. Sequencing was done on a sample of PBMCs or T cells enriched from blood (not recorded which). CDR3 DNA sequence: TGTGCCAGCAGCCAAGGACCCGGGAGCTCCTACGAGCAGTACTTC. Residues: CASSQGPGSSYEQYF.